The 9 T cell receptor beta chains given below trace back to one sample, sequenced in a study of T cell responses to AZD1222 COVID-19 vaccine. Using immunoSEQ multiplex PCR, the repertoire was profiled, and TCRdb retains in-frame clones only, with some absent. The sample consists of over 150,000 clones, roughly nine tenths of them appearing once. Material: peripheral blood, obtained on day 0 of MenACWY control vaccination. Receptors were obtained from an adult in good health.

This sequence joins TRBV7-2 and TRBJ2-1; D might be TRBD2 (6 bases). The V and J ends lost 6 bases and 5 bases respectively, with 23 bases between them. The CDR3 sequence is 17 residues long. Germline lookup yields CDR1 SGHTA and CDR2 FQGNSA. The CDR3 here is CASRTPGVSIRDNEQFF. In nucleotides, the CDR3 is TGTGCCAGCAGGACTCCGGGAGTTTCGATACGGGACAATGAGCAGTTCTTC. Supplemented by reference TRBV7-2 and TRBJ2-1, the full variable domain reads GAGVSQSPSNKVTEKGKDVELRCDPISGHTALYWYRQSLGQGLEFLIYFQGNSAPDKSGLPSDRFSAERTGGSVSTLTIQRTQQEDSAVYLCASRTPGVSIRDNEQFFGPGTRLTVL.

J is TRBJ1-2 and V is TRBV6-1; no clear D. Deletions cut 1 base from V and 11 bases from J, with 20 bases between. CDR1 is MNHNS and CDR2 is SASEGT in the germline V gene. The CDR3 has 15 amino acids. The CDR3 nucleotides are TGTGCCAGCAGTGAAGAAGCGGGGTTTGGGAAGTGGTACACCTTC. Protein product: CASSEEAGFGKWYTF.

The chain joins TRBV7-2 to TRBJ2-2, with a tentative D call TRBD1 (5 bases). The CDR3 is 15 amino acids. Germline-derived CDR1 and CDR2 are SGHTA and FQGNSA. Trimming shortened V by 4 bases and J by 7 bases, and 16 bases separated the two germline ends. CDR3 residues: CASSSGQGFYGELFF. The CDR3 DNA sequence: TGTGCCAGCAGCTCAGGACAAGGTTTTTACGGGGAGCTGTTTTTT.

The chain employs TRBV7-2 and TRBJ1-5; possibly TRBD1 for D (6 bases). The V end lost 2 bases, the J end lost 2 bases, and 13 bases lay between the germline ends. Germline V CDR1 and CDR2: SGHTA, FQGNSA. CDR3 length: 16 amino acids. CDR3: CASSLRIGGGNQPQHF. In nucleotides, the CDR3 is TGTGCCAGCAGCTTACGGATAGGGGGAGGCAATCAGCCCCAGCATTTT.

The CDR3 nucleotides read TGTGCCAGCAGCGTAGACCAGGGGACTGAAGCTTTCTTT. Protein product: CASSVDQGTEAFF. The gene calls are TRBV9 and TRBJ1-1, with D perhaps matching TRBD1 (6 bases). CDR3 length equals 13 residues. V was cut by 0 bases and J by 5 bases, with 8 bases left in between. CDR1 is SGDLS and CDR2 is YYNGEE in the germline V gene.

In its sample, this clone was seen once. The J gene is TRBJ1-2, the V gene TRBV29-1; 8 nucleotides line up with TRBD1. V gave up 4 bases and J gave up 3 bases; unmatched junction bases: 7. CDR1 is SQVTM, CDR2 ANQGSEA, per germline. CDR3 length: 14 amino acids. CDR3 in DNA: TGCAGCGTTGTAGAGTCAGGGGGCGACTATGGCTACACCTTC. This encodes CSVVESGGDYGYTF.

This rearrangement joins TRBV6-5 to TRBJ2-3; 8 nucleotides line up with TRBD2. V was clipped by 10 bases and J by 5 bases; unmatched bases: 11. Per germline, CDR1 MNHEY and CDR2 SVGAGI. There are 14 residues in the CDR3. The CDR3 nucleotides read TGTGCCACCGGGACTAGGAGGAGCGGAGATACGCAGTATTTT. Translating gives CATGTRRSGDTQYF.

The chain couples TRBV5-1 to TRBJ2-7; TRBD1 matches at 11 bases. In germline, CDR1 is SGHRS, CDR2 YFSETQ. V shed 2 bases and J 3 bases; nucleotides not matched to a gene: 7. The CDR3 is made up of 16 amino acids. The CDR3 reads CASSLSGTGGNYEQYV. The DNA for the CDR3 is TGCGCCAGCAGCTTATCCGGGACAGGGGGAAACTACGAGCAGTACGTC.

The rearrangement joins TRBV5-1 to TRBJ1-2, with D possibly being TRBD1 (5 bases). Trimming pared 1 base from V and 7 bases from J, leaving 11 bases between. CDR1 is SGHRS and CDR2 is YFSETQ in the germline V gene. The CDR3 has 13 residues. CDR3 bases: TGCGCCAGCAGCTTGACCGCCGGGGGTGGCTACACCTTC. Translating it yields CASSLTAGGGYTF. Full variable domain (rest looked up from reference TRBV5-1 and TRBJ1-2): KAGVTQTPRYLIKTRGQQVTLSCSPISGHRSVSWYQQTPGQGLQFLFEYFSETQRNKGNFPGRFSGRQFSNSRSEMNVSTLELGDSALYLCASSLTAGGGYTFGSGTRLTVV.